In this sample, the clone carrying this T cell receptor beta chain turned up once. In the original analysis: Estimates of nucleated cell counts were drawn from the amplification of reference gene primers. The table came from immunoSEQ multiplex PCR; TCRdb's copy has only in-frame clones and leaves some out. Clonal size and the V and J genes are those of that table, whereas D and trimming came from the DNA. The table has under 150,000 clones, 75% to 90% seen once. V lost 6 bases, J lost 5 bases, and 8 bases stayed unmatched. Per germline, CDR1 MNHEY and CDR2 SVGAGI. The CDR3 sequence is 15 residues long. This specimen comes from a study of blood T cell repertoires in COVID-19. Study details: Samples came from the United States, Italy and Spain, spanning acute and convalescent COVID-19. The analysed material was cDNA or gDNA that came from T cells, B-cell-depleted T cells, or PBMCs.

The chain recombines TRBV6-5 with TRBJ2-5; 11 bases line up with TRBD1. Sample: peripheral blood. The receptor was isolated from a human donor in a cohort sampled during active COVID-19. Here the CDR3 reads CASRQRTGGRETQYF. The CDR3 coding sequence is TGTGCCAGCAGACAGCGGACAGGGGGCCGTGAGACCCAGTACTTC.